The 16 T cell receptor beta chains given below trace back to one sample, sequenced in a study of T cell responses to AZD1222 COVID-19 vaccine. Sequencing used immunoSEQ multiplex PCR; TCRdb keeps in-frame clones, though not all of them. The sample contains approximately 170,000 clones, less than 95% of which appear only once. The input for sequencing was peripheral blood, taken on day 0 of AZD1222 vaccination. All receptors come from an adult in good health.

The chain uses TRBV4-1 and TRBJ2-3; 7 bases are shared with TRBD2. Germline CDR1 reads MGHRA; CDR2 reads YSYEKL. This CDR3 region has 16 residues. V lost 1 base, J lost 5 bases, and 9 bases stayed unmatched. The CDR3 is CASSQVGAGVEDTQYF. In nucleotides, the CDR3 is TGCGCCAGCAGCCAAGTCGGGGCGGGAGTGGAAGATACGCAGTATTTT.

The chain recombines TRBV13 with TRBJ2-5; 10 bases fit TRBD2. Germline CDR1 reads PRHDT; CDR2 reads FYEKMQ (reference sequence). The CDR3 spans 16 residues. Trimming took 5 bases from V and 5 from J; bases not matched to a gene: 11. The CDR3 protein is CASSRLAGQIIETQYF. In nucleotides, the CDR3 is TGTGCCAGCAGCCGACTAGCGGGCCAGATTATTGAGACCCAGTACTTC.

This clone appeared a single time. This sequence joins TRBV19 and TRBJ2-3; tentative D call: TRBD1 (6 bases). Germline V CDR1 and CDR2: LNHDA, SQIVND (reference sequence). V was pared by 6 bases and J by 4 bases, with 17 bases between. The CDR3 runs to 15 residues. The CDR3 spells CASRQGPPGPDTQYF. CDR3 sequence (DNA): TGTGCCAGTAGACAGGGCCCCCCAGGGCCAGATACGCAGTATTTT.

The genes are TRBV30 and TRBJ1-3; no firm D call. This CDR3 has 15 residues. The ends were cut back, 0 bases at V and 4 bases at J, with 13 bases in the middle. From germline, CDR1 is GTSNPN and CDR2 SVGIG (reference sequence). The CDR3 is CAWSVNVGFGNTIYF. The CDR3 nucleotides are TGTGCCTGGAGTGTGAATGTGGGATTCGGAAACACCATATATTTT.

This chain links TRBV11-3 with TRBJ2-7; 8 bases map to TRBD1. Trimming at V came to 6 bases and at J to 2 bases, leaving 3 bases not matched to a gene. CDR3 length: 13 residues. Per the germline V gene, CDR1 is SGHNT and CDR2 is YENEEA. The CDR3 region is CASSLQGAYEQYF. CDR3 DNA: TGTGCCAGCAGTTTACAGGGGGCCTACGAGCAGTACTTC.

The chain links TRBV29-1 to TRBJ2-1, with 13 bases that match TRBD2. The germline V gene has CDR1 SQVTM and CDR2 ANQGSEA. The CDR3 covers 16 residues. The ends lost 6 bases at V and 0 bases at J; junction bases unmatched: 5. DNA of the CDR3: TGCAGCGTCGGGACTAGCGGGAAGAGCTCCTACAATGAGCAGTTCTTC. Its translation is CSVGTSGKSSYNEQFF.

The CDR3 loop reads CASSNGRTYEQYF. In nucleotides, the CDR3 is TGTGCCAGCAGCAACGGACGGACCTACGAGCAGTACTTC. The chain joins TRBV7-9 to TRBJ2-7; D is unresolved. Germline CDR1 and CDR2: SEHNR and FQNEAQ (reference sequence). Trimming shortened V by 5 bases and J by 2 bases, and 10 bases separated the two germline ends. The length of the CDR3 is 13 residues. Full variable domain (outside the CDR3, taken from reference TRBV7-9 and TRBJ2-7): DTGVSQNPRHKITKRGQNVTFRCDPISEHNRLYWYRQTLGQGPEFLTYFQNEAQLEKSRLLSDRFSAERPKGSFSTLEIQRTEQGDSAMYLCASSNGRTYEQYFGPGTRLTVT.

The CDR3 loop reads CASSLGRDSDTQYF. The CDR3 region has the DNA TGCGCCAGCAGCTTGGGGCGGGACTCAGATACGCAGTATTTT. The rearrangement uses TRBV5-1 and TRBJ2-3, with D tentatively TRBD2 (6 bases). This CDR3 region has 14 residues. Germline V gene sequence: CDR1 SGHRS, CDR2 YFSETQ. Trimming took 0 bases from V and 4 from J, leaving 9 bases between them.

CDR3 DNA sequence: TGTGCCAGCAGTACCAACCGAGGGACAGGGGGTCTTCGCGAGCAGTACTTC. Translating it yields CASSTNRGTGGLREQYF. The chain is built from TRBV27 and TRBJ2-7; 11 bases map to TRBD1. Unmatched junction bases numbered 15, after V lost 5 bases and J lost 6 bases. This CDR3 spans 17 amino acids. CDR1 and CDR2 (germline): MNHEY, SMNVEV (reference sequence).

This clone was observed a handful of times. J is TRBJ2-7 and V is TRBV3-1 (or the pseudogene TRBV3-2); 7 bases map to TRBD2. CDR1 is LGHDT and CDR2 is YNNKEL in the germline V gene (reference sequence). With V trimmed by 2 bases and J by 7 bases, 17 bases remained unmatched. The CDR3 is made up of 17 amino acids. Written as DNA, the CDR3 is TGTGCCAGCAGCCAAAAAAGGGAGTTCGCGGGAGCTAGGGAGCAGTACTTC. Protein sequence: CASSQKREFAGAREQYF.

This clone was seen only a few times. This chain uses TRBV6-6 with TRBJ2-3; the D gene is possibly TRBD2 (5 bases). Per the germline V gene, CDR1 is MNHNY and CDR2 is SVGAGI (reference sequence). V shed 8 bases and J shed 1 base, with 10 bases lying between them. The CDR3 contains 13 residues. For the CDR3, the DNA is TGTGCCAGCGAGGGTGGGGGCACAGATACGCAGTATTTT. It yields the protein CASEGGGTDTQYF.

The V gene is TRBV13, the J gene TRBJ2-1, with D possibly TRBD2 on 6 matching bases. Trimming stripped 4 bases from V and 6 bases from J, with 13 bases between. The CDR3 has 14 amino acids. Germline CDR1 and CDR2: PRHDT and FYEKMQ (reference sequence). CDR3: CASSSTRRFNEQFF. CDR3 nucleotide sequence: TGTGCCAGCAGCTCGACTAGGCGTTTCAATGAGCAGTTCTTC. The full variable domain, its missing parts supplied by reference TRBV13 and TRBJ2-1, is AAGVIQSPRHLIKEKRETATLKCYPIPRHDTVYWYQQGPGQDPQFLISFYEKMQSDKGSIPDRFSAQQFSDYHSELNMSSLELGDSALYFCASSSTRRFNEQFFGPGTRLTVL.

The chain joins TRBV21-1 to TRBJ1-4; the tabulated D call, TRBD1, remains unverified against the DNA. TRBV21-1 is deemed a pseudogene. The CDR3 runs 16 residues. CDR3: CASSNSRTATNEKLFF. The DNA for the CDR3 is TGTGCCAGCAGCAATAGTCGGACAGCCACTAATGAAAAACTGTTTTTT.

There are a few counts of this clone. The gene calls are TRBV27 and TRBJ1-1; 8 bases match TRBD1. Germline V lookup: CDR1 MNHEY, CDR2 SMNVEV (reference sequence). V was pared by 4 bases and J by 3 bases, with 7 bases of the junction left unmatched. This CDR3 is 15 amino acids long. In nucleotides, the CDR3 is TGTGCCAGCAGTTCATTCAGGGGGCGTGACACTGAAGCTTTCTTT. Amino acids: CASSSFRGRDTEAFF.

The genes are TRBV5-1 and TRBJ1-3; D is unclear. V was shortened by 1 base and J by 3 bases, with 8 bases between the two germline ends. The V gene's germline CDR1 is SGHRS and CDR2 YFSETQ. The CDR3 runs 14 residues. The CDR3 spells CASSLRGFGNTIYF. The CDR3 bases are TGCGCCAGCAGCTTGCGGGGTTTTGGAAACACCATATATTTT.

The rearrangement links TRBV11-2 to TRBJ1-6, with 7 bases aligning to TRBD1. The V segment lost 2 bases and the J segment 7 bases; nucleotides outside the gene matches: 8. Germline assignment: CDR1 SGHAT and CDR2 FQNNGV. The CDR3 is 16 amino acids. DNA of the CDR3: TGTGCCAGCAGCTTAAGGGACAGCCTACTCAATTCACCCCTCCACTTT. Translating gives CASSLRDSLLNSPLHF.